The clone carrying this T cell receptor (beta chain) was observed at least ten times. Its target is not known. Clinicians diagnosed patients from clinical symptoms, serum thyroxine and TRAb, thyroid ultrasound and orbital computed tomography. PBMCs were obtained from 10 ml fresh peripheral blood. This sample was included in a study of T cells in Graves' hyperthyroidism and ophthalmopathy. Study-wide context: The initial diagnosis was the point when peripheral blood was collected, ahead of any treatment.

Study-wide results and caveats: In the blood, most expanded thyroid clonotypes above 0.001 appeared as well.

Authors of the study amplified TCR beta CDR3 regions from RNA transcripts. First-round RT-PCR of the TCR CDR3 relied on the HTBI primer set. TCRdb re-called the multiplex PCR reads with MiXCR, one entry per CDR3 protein. Seen here are 550,000 to 600,000 distinct CDR3 sequences, 13% to 15% observed once, and the top ten hold about 7%. The V gene lost 2 bases and the J gene lost 5 bases, with 19 bases spanning the gap. CDR1 and CDR2 (germline): SNHLY, FYNNEI. This CDR3 region has 16 residues. The rearrangement uses TRBV2 and TRBJ2-7; D possibly corresponds to TRBD2 (5 bases). The TCR comes from a young woman with Graves' ophthalmopathy. Sequences were obtained from blood. CDR3 bases: TGTGCCAGCAGTGAATTTGGTCAGCCTAGCATCCACGAGCAGTACTTC. This codes for CASSEFGQPSIHEQYF.